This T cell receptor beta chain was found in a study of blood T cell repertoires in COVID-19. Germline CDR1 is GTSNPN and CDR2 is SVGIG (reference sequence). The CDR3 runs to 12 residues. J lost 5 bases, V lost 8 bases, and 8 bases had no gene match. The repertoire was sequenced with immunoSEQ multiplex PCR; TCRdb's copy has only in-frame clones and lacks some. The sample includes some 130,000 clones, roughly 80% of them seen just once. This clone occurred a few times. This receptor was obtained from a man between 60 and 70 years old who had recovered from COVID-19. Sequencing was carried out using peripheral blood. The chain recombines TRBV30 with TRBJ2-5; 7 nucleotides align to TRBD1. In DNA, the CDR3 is TGTGCCGTCTCAGGGGGAGCGGAGACCCAGTACTTC. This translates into CAVSGGAETQYF.